The 24 T cell receptor beta chains below come from one sample, sequenced in a study of cytomegalovirus exposure and HLA in healthy donors. The PCR made use of 60 Vbeta and 13 Jbeta primers. Profiled with immunoSEQ multiplex PCR; TCRdb holds only in-frame clones, not every one. The table shows 85,000 to 120,000 clones, with 50% to 70% occurring only once. The specimen sequenced was PBMCs. These receptors were collected from a human donor in good health.

A few counts support this clone. The V gene is TRBV11-2, the J gene TRBJ2-3; 9 bases align to TRBD2. Germline loops: CDR1 SGHAT, CDR2 FQNNGV. CDR3 length: 19 amino acids. The V and J ends lost 1 base and 2 bases, in that order; junction bases with no gene match: 13. DNA of the CDR3: TGTGCCAGCAGCTTAGTGTTAGGTGGGGCGGGAGGGGCCACAGATACGCAGTATTTT. Protein sequence: CASSLVLGGAGGATDTQYF.

This chain joins TRBV15 and TRBJ2-7; 8 bases match TRBD1. The germline V gene has CDR1 LNHNV and CDR2 YYDKDF (reference sequence). The CDR3 runs 13 residues. The V gene end was trimmed by 3 bases and the J gene end by 6 bases; junction bases not matched to a gene: 4. CDR3 nucleotide sequence: TGTGCCACCAGCAGGGACAGGGTGGGCGAGCAGTACTTC. Protein sequence: CATSRDRVGEQYF.

This chain links TRBV30 with TRBJ1-2, with D possibly matching TRBD1 (5 bases). Germline V gene data show CDR1 as GTSNPN and CDR2 as SVGIG (reference sequence). Trimming removed 8 bases from V and 5 bases from J, with 12 bases in between. The CDR3 is 11 amino acids. CDR3 sequence reads: CATGAGYGYTF. The CDR3 coding sequence is TGTGCCACAGGTGCTGGTTATGGCTACACCTTC.

This clone was observed once. The chain has TRBV7-9 and TRBJ1-5, with TRBD1 matching over 7 bases. Losses at the gene ends were 4 bases for V and 2 bases for J; bases not matched to a gene: 2. The germline V gene encodes CDR1 SEHNR and CDR2 FQNEAQ (reference sequence). The CDR3 runs to 14 residues. CDR3 coding DNA: TGTGCCAGCAGCTCCACAGGGGGCAATCAGCCCCAGCATTTT. This translates into CASSSTGGNQPQHF.

The rearrangement joins TRBV6-4 to TRBJ2-1, with a tentative D call TRBD1 (6 bases). V was clipped by 4 bases and J by 5 bases, with 15 bases between them. CDR3 size: 15 residues. Germline V lookup: CDR1 MRHNA, CDR2 SNTAGT. The CDR3: CASSVEQGPNNEQFF. The CDR3 nucleotides read TGTGCCAGCAGTGTCGAACAGGGACCAAACAATGAGCAGTTCTTC.

This clone was detected only once. The genes are TRBV30 and TRBJ1-4; no clear D gene. CDR3 length equals 15 residues. V was cut by 2 bases and J by 0 bases, with 10 bases left in between. CDR1 is GTSNPN, CDR2 SVGIG, per germline (reference sequence). The CDR3 protein is CAWSRLGTTNEKLFF. The CDR3 DNA follows: TGTGCCTGGAGTAGGCTCGGGACAACTAATGAAAAACTGTTTTTT.

The chain links TRBV7-9 to TRBJ1-2; 8 positions agree with TRBD1. The CDR3 has 13 amino acids. Germline CDR1 SEHNR, CDR2 FQNEAQ (reference sequence). With 8 bases clipped from V and 3 bases from J, the junction kept 5 bases outside the gene matches. CDR3 protein: CASRTGTDYGYTF. The DNA for the CDR3 is TGTGCCAGCCGGACAGGGACGGACTATGGCTACACCTTC.

CDR3 bases: TGTGCCAGCAGCTTAGGGCTAGCGGGAGGCTACAATGAGCAGTTCTTC. It is translated as CASSLGLAGGYNEQFF. V and J are TRBV11-3 and TRBJ2-1; 11 bases are shared with TRBD2. V gave up 1 base and J gave up 3 bases; unmatched junction bases: 2. CDR1 SGHNT and CDR2 YENEEA come from the germline V gene. This CDR3 region has 16 residues.

The chain carries TRBV10-3 and TRBJ1-1, with D tentatively TRBD1 (5 bases). The length of the CDR3 is 13 residues. In germline, CDR1 is ENHRY, CDR2 SYGVKD. V was trimmed by 4 bases and J by 11 bases, leaving 17 bases between them. The CDR3 nucleotides are TGTGCCATCAGTGGTCGTTTGGGGCTGTACGCTTTCTTT. Its protein is CAISGRLGLYAFF.

The genes are TRBV29-1 and TRBJ1-6; 7 bases are shared with TRBD1. The CDR3 spans 13 residues. Germline CDR1 reads SQVTM; CDR2 reads ANQGSEA. J lost 7 bases, V lost 6 bases, and 6 bases had no gene match. CDR3 residues: CSVGRDRNSPLHF. CDR3 sequence (DNA): TGCAGCGTCGGGAGGGACAGAAATTCACCCCTCCACTTT.

Notes on this clone: At the DNA level, this CDR3 is encoded by other sequences in the same sample as well. The V gene is TRBV10-3, the J gene TRBJ1-1; D ambiguous. This CDR3 is 13 amino acids long. V lost 5 bases and J lost 0, with 7 bases in between. From germline, CDR1 is ENHRY and CDR2 SYGVKD. The DNA of the CDR3 is TGTGCCATCAGTCGAGTGTTGAACACTGAAGCTTTCTTT. Translated: CAISRVLNTEAFF.

The J gene is TRBJ2-5, the V gene TRBV6-5; D is possibly TRBD2 (5 bases). Trimming took off 0 bases at V and 5 bases at J, with 16 bases between the two ends. The CDR3 is made up of 16 amino acids. Germline CDR1 reads MNHEY; CDR2 reads SVGAGI. CDR3 nucleotide sequence: TGTGCCAGCAGTTACTCGGAAATAGCGAGAGGGGAGACCCAGTACTTC. It yields the protein CASSYSEIARGETQYF.

This chain links TRBV6-6 with TRBJ2-5; TRBD1 matches 7 bases. Germline CDR1 is MNHNY and CDR2 is SVGAGI (reference sequence). The CDR3 has 13 amino acids. Trimming took 3 bases from V and 3 from J; bases not matched to a gene: 1. This CDR3 reads CASSYGTEETQYF. The CDR3 DNA follows: TGTGCCAGCAGTTATGGGACAGAAGAGACCCAGTACTTC.

The genes are TRBV7-3 and TRBJ2-5, with 9 bases lining up with TRBD2. V shed 5 bases and J 3 bases; nucleotides not matched to a gene: 1. The CDR3 totals 13 residues. Per the germline V gene, CDR1 is SGHTA and CDR2 is FQGTGA. CDR3 nucleotides: TGTGCCAGCAGCGCTAGCGGGAAAGAGACCCAGTACTTC. Protein: CASSASGKETQYF.

The rearrangement links TRBV27 to TRBJ1-6, with D possibly TRBD1 on 5 matching bases. Germline loops: CDR1 MNHEY, CDR2 SMNVEV (reference sequence). The V and J ends lost 6 bases and 10 bases respectively, with 16 bases between them. This CDR3 spans 14 amino acids. CDR3 sequence (DNA): TGTGCCAGCAGGTTAAACGTCAGGGCCTCACCCCTCCACTTT. Its translation: CASRLNVRASPLHF.

This rearrangement joins TRBV5-1 to TRBJ2-7, with D tentatively TRBD1 (6 bases). V dropped 1 base and J dropped 2 bases, with 7 bases sitting between them. The CDR3 sequence is 13 residues long. The V gene's germline CDR1 is SGHRS and CDR2 YFSETQ. CDR3: CASSLTGPYEQYF. The CDR3 region has the DNA TGCGCCAGCAGCTTGACAGGGCCCTACGAGCAGTACTTC.

In this sample, this clone turned up a few times. This chain links TRBV5-1 with TRBJ1-2, with 7 bases identical to TRBD1. With V trimmed by 0 bases and J by 4 bases, 0 bases remained unmatched. Germline V CDR1 and CDR2: SGHRS, YFSETQ. This CDR3 has 13 residues. The CDR3 DNA reads as TGCGCCAGCAGCTTGGACAGGGGCTATGGCTACACCTTC. It specifies CASSLDRGYGYTF.

The rearrangement links TRBV21-1 to TRBJ2-7; the D call TRBD2 from the table was never checked on the DNA. TRBV21-1 is an annotated pseudogene. The CDR3 spans 11 residues. The CDR3 region has the DNA TGTGCCGGAGCCCCTAGGTACGAGCAGTACTTC. This sequence encodes CAGAPRYEQYF.

J is TRBJ2-1 and V is TRBV7-6; the match to TRBD1 covers 10 bases. The trim removed 6 bases at V and 4 bases at J, leaving 6 bases unmatched. The CDR3 sequence is 15 residues long. CDR1 and CDR2 (germline): SGHVS, FNYEAQ. CDR3 protein: CASRQTGGPYNEQFF. The CDR3 DNA sequence: TGTGCCAGCAGACAGACAGGGGGCCCTTACAATGAGCAGTTCTTC.

This chain uses TRBV11-3 with TRBJ2-1; 11 bases match TRBD2. From germline, CDR1 is SGHNT and CDR2 YENEEA. After removal of 4 bases from V and 4 bases from J, the junction contained 3 bases not matched to a gene. The CDR3 contains 15 residues. CDR3 loop: CASSSSSGRYNEQFF. The CDR3 region has the DNA TGTGCCAGCAGCTCTTCTAGCGGGAGGTACAATGAGCAGTTCTTC.

The V call is TRBV6-1, the J call TRBJ2-5, with unresolved D. The germline V gene has CDR1 MNHNS and CDR2 SASEGT. Trimming removed 5 bases from V and 3 bases from J, with 4 bases in between. This CDR3 spans 11 amino acids. The CDR3 DNA reads as TGTGCCAGCAGTTTTAAAGAGACCCAGTACTTC. This encodes CASSFKETQYF.

This clone was observed once. The rearrangement uses TRBV5-6 and TRBJ2-2; D perhaps matches TRBD1 (5 bases). The ends were cut back, 4 bases at V and 0 bases at J, with 10 bases in the middle. The germline V gene encodes CDR1 SGHDT and CDR2 YYEEEE. The CDR3 consists of 15 residues. Here the CDR3 DNA reads TGTGCCAGCAGCACCCAGACAGCGAACACCGGGGAGCTGTTTTTT. It specifies CASSTQTANTGELFF.

The chain carries TRBV5-4 and TRBJ2-7; the D is unclear. The germline V gene encodes CDR1 SGHNT and CDR2 YYREEE (reference sequence). V lost 0 bases to trimming and J lost 2 bases, with 9 bases between them. CDR3 length equals 14 residues. CDR3 residues: CASSLAQAAYEQYF. The CDR3, as DNA: TGTGCCAGCAGCTTGGCGCAGGCAGCCTACGAGCAGTACTTC.

The chain joins TRBV11-2 to TRBJ2-1, with TRBD2 identical over 10 bases. V dropped 5 bases and J dropped 5; count of bases not matched to a gene: 12. CDR3 length: 17 residues. Per the germline V gene, CDR1 is SGHAT and CDR2 is FQNNGV. The CDR3 sequence: CASSLDLAGAFNNEQFF. As DNA, the CDR3 is TGTGCCAGCAGCCTGGACCTAGCGGGAGCCTTTAACAATGAGCAGTTCTTC.